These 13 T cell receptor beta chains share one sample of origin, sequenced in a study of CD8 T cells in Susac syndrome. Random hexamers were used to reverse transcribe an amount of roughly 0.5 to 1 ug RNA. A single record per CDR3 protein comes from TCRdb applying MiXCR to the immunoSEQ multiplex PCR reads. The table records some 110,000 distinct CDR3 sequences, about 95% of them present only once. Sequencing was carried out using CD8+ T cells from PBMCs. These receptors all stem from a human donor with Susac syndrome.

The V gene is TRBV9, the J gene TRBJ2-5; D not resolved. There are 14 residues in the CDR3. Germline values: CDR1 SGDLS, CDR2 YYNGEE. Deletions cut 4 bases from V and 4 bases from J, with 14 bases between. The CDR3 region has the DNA TGTGCCAGCAGCCCAACTGGGGTTAGAGAGACCCAGTACTTC. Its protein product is CASSPTGVRETQYF.

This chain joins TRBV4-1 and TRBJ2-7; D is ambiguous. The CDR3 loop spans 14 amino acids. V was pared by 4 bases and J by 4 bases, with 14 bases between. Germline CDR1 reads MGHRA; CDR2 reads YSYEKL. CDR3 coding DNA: TGCGCCAGCAGCCCCGCTATCGGAGAATACGAGCAGTACTTC. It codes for CASSPAIGEYEQYF.

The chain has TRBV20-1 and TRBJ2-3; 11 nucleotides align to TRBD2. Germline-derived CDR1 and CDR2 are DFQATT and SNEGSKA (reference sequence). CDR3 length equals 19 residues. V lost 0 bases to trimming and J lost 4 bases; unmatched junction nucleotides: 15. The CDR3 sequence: CSARDRPGLAVGVADTQYF. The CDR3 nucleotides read TGCAGTGCTAGAGATCGCCCGGGACTAGCGGTCGGGGTGGCAGATACGCAGTATTTT.

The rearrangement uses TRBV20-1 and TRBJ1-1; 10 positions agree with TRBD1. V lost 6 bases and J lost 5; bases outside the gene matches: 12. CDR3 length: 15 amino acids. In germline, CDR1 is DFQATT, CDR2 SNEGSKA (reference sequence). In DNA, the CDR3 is TGCAGTGCAACCCGGGACAGGGGATGGGGGACTGAAGCTTTCTTT. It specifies CSATRDRGWGTEAFF.

The chain's CDR3 is CAWSTTGELFF. The CDR3 bases are TGTGCCTGGAGTACGACAGGGGAGCTGTTTTTT. This chain links TRBV30 with TRBJ2-2; D call uncertain. The CDR3 has 11 amino acids. Germline assignment: CDR1 GTSNPN and CDR2 SVGIG (reference sequence). With 2 bases removed from V and 8 bases from J, the gap between germline ends came to 6 bases.

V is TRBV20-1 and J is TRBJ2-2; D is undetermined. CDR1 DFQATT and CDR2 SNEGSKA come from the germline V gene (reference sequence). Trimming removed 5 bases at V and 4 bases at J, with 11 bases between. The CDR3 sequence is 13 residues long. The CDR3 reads CSAPDSPTGELFF. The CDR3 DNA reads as TGCAGTGCTCCCGACTCTCCCACCGGGGAGCTGTTTTTT.

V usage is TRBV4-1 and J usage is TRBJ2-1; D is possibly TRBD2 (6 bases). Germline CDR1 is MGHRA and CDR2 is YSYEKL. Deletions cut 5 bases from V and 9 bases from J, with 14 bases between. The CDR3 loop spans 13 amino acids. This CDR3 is CASSSKDYSEQFF. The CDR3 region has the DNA TGCGCCAGCAGCTCTAAGGACTATTCTGAGCAGTTCTTC.

Here the CDR3 reads CASSFITPGPGGDSPLHF. The CDR3 DNA sequence: TGTGCCAGCAGTTTCATCACCCCGGGTCCCGGAGGGGATTCACCCCTCCACTTT. The chain employs TRBV6-2 or TRBV6-3 and TRBJ1-6; the D gene is possibly TRBD1 (5 bases). Germline CDR1 and CDR2: MNHEY and SVGEGT. Trimming took 4 bases from V and 8 from J, leaving 24 bases between them. CDR3 length: 18 amino acids.

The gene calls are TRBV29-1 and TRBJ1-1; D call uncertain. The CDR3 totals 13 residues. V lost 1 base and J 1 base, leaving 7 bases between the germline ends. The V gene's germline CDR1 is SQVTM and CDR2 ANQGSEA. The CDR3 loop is CSVEGGGNTEAFF. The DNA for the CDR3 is TGCAGCGTTGAAGGAGGAGGGAACACTGAAGCTTTCTTT.

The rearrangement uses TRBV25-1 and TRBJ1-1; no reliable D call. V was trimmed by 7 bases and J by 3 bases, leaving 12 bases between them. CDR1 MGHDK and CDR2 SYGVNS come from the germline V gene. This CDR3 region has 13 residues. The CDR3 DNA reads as TGTGCCAGCACGAGCCCTTGGCACACTGAAGCTTTCTTT. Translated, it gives CASTSPWHTEAFF. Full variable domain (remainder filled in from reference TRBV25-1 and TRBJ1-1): EADIYQTPRYLVIGTGKKITLECSQTMGHDKMYWYQQDPGMELHLIHYSYGVNSTEKGDLSSESTVSRIRTEHFPLTLESARPSHTSQYLCASTSPWHTEAFFGQGTRLTVV.

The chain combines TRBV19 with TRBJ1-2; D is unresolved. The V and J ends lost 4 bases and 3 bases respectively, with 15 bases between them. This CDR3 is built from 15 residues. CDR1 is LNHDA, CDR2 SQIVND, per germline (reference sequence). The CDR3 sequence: CASSSRTDGYYGYTF. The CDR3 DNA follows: TGTGCCAGTAGTAGCCGGACGGACGGCTACTATGGCTACACCTTC.

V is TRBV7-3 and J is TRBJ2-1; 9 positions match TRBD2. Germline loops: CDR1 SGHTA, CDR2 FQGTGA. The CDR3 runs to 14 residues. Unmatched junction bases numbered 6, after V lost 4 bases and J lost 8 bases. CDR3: CASSSGSGGYEQFF. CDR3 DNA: TGTGCCAGCAGCTCAGGGAGCGGGGGGTATGAGCAGTTCTTC.

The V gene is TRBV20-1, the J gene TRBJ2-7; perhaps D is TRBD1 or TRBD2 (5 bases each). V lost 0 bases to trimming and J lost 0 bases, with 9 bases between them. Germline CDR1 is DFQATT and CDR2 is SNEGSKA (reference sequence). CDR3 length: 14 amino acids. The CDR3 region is CSARDRDRSYEQYF. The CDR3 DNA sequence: TGCAGTGCTAGAGACCGGGACCGCTCCTACGAGCAGTACTTC.